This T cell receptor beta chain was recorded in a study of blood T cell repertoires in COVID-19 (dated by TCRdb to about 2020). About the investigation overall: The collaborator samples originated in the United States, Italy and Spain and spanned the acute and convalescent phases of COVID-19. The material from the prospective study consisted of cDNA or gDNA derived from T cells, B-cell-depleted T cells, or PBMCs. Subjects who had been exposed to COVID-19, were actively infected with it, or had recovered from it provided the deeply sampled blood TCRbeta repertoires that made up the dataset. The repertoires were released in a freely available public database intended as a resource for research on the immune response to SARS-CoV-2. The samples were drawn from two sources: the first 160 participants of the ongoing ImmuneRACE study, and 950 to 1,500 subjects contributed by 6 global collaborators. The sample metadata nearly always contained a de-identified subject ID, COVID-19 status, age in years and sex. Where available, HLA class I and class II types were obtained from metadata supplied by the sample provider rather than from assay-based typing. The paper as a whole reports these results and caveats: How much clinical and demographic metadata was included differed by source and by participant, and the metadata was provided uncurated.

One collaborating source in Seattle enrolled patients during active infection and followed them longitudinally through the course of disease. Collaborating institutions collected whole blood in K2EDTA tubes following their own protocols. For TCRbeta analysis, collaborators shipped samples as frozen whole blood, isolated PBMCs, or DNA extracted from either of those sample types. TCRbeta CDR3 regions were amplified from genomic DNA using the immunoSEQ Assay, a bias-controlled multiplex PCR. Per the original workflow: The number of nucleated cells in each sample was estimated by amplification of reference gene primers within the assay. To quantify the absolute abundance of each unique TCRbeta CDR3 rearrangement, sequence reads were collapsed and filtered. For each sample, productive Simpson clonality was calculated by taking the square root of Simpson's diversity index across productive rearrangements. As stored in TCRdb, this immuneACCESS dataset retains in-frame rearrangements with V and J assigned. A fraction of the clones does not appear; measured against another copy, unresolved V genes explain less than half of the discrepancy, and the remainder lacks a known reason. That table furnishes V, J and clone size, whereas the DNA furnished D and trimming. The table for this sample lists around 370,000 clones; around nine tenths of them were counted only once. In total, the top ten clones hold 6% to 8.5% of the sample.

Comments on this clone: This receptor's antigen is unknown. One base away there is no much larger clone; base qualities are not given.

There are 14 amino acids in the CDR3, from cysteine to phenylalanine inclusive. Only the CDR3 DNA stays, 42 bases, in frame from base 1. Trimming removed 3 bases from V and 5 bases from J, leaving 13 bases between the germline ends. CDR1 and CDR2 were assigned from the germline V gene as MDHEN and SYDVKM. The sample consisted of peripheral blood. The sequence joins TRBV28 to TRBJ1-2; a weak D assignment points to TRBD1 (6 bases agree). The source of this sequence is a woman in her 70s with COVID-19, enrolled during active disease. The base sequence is TGTGCCAGCAGTTTTACCGGGACACAGTATGGCTACACCTTC. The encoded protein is CASSFTGTQYGYTF.